This T cell receptor beta chain was identified in a study of CD8+CD57+ T cells in acquired aplastic anemia. Study context: Mean DNA quantity obtained from sorted CD4+ and CD8+ cells was 3 to 3.5 ug. Healthy donors yielded some 10 million CD4+ cell reads on average.

To note about this clonotype: Its antigen remains unknown.

Germline V gene sequence: CDR1 DFQATT, CDR2 SNEGSKA (reference sequence). This CDR3 spans 10 amino acids. The V end was cut by 5 bases, the J end by 8 bases, with 9 bases between. General study findings and limits: Found in both controls and patients were twenty-nine CD8+ CDR3 sequences. Researchers reported that CD8+ Simpson's diversity was not significantly different in patients versus controls.

Genomic DNA served as template for TCR beta VDJ and CDR3 profiling. TCRdb re-derived calls from the reads in MiXCR, one entry per CDR3 protein. The sample shows roughly 180,000 distinct CDR3 sequences, 40% to 50% of them seen only once. This chain uses TRBV20-1 with TRBJ1-2; D is unresolved. The receptor's source is a human donor in good health. What was sequenced was sorted CD4+, CD8+, or CD8+CD57+ T cells (not recorded which) from PBMCs. The CDR3, as DNA: TGCAGTGCTTTGGGATCCGGCTACACCTTC. Protein sequence: CSALGSGYTF.